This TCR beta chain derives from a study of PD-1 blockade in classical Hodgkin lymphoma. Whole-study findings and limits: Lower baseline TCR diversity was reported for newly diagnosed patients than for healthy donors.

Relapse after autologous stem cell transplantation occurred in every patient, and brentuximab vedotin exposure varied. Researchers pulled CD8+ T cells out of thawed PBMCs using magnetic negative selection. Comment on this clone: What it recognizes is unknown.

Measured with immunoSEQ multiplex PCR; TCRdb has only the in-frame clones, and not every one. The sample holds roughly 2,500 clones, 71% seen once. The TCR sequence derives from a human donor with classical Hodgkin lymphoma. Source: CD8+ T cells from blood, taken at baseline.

The CDR3 DNA reads as TGCGCCAGCAGCCCGGGACAGGGAGAAAATGAGCAGTTCTTC. Translation: CASSPGQGENEQFF. The rearrangement links TRBV5-1 to TRBJ2-1, with 9 nucleotides matching TRBD1. V trimming: 4 bases; J trimming: 7 bases; junction bases outside the gene matches: 6. This CDR3 contains 14 residues. The germline CDR1 and CDR2 sequences are SGHRS and YFSETQ.